Listed below are T cell receptor beta chains from one sample, sequenced in a study of blood T cell repertoires in COVID-19. Measured with immunoSEQ multiplex PCR; TCRdb has only the in-frame clones, and not every one. Counted here are about 240,000 clones, roughly 81% occurring once; the ten biggest clones make up roughly 8%. The sample consisted of peripheral blood. The origin of the receptors is a woman older than 75 with COVID-19, enrolled during active disease. Each CDR3 is given with its conserved first and last residue. Each record gives: V gene, D gene, clone size, J gene, CDR3 protein, CDR3 DNA. D genes are given only for firm matches. The size field is filled for only some rows; it gives once, few, many or a size class.

TRBV6-1	-	-	TRBJ1-2	CASSERGYTF	TGTGCCAGCAGTGAGAGAGGCTACACCTTC
TRBV5-4	-	-	TRBJ2-4	CASSPGWGLENIQYF	TGTGCCAGCAGCCCCGGTTGGGGGCTCGAAAACATTCAGTACTTC
TRBV30	-	-	TRBJ1-5	CAWSGAGASQPQHF	TGTGCCTGGAGTGGGGCGGGGGCAAGTCAGCCCCAGCATTTT
TRBV28	-	once	TRBJ2-7	CASTGGKYEQYF	TGTGCCAGCACAGGCGGGAAGTACGAGCAGTACTTC
TRBV4-1	-	-	TRBJ2-7	CASSRTASQATAYEQYF	TGCGCCAGCAGCCGCACGGCTTCACAGGCGACCGCCTACGAGCAGTACTTC
TRBV5-4	-	-	TRBJ1-1	CASSLIRRHTEAFF	TGTGCCAGCAGCTTGATTAGGAGACACACTGAAGCTTTCTTT
TRBV7-9	-	-	TRBJ1-6	CASSSTLSNSPLHF	TGTGCCAGCAGCTCTACCCTCTCTAATTCACCCCTCCACTTT
TRBV7-9	TRBD2	few	TRBJ2-1	CASSLEMVGLAFSEQFF	TGTGCCAGCAGCTTAGAAATGGTGGGACTAGCATTTAGTGAGCAGTTCTTC
TRBV6-6	-	once	TRBJ2-1	CAAAVGGQTNNEQFF	TGTGCCGCAGCAGTAGGTGGACAGACCAACAATGAGCAGTTCTTC
TRBV5-5	TRBD2	-	TRBJ2-1	CASSSSGGAPKANEQFF	TGTGCCAGCAGCTCTAGCGGGGGCGCACCGAAGGCCAATGAGCAGTTCTTC
TRBV6-2/TRBV6-3	-	-	TRBJ1-6	CASSYPDSSVNSLHF	TGTGCCAGCAGTTACCCGGACAGCTCCGTTAATTCCCTCCACTTT
TRBV19	-	few	TRBJ2-2	CASSPRGSLLNTGELFF	TGTGCCAGTAGTCCCCGTGGTAGCCTTCTGAACACCGGGGAGCTGTTTTTT
TRBV4-2	-	few	TRBJ2-7	CASSQERERRRQYF	TGTGCCAGCAGCCAAGAAAGGGAGAGGCGTCGGCAGTACTTC
TRBV19	-	-	TRBJ2-3	CASSTKGVQSTDTQYF	TGTGCCAGTAGTACAAAGGGGGTCCAGAGCACAGATACGCAGTATTTT
TRBV19	-	-	TRBJ2-7	CASSLPGTGGLYEQYF	TGTGCCAGTAGTCTCCCAGGAACCGGCGGGTTATACGAGCAGTACTTC
TRBV28	-	once	TRBJ1-1	CASSLRGWISTEAFF	TGTGCCAGCAGTCTAAGGGGCTGGATAAGCACTGAAGCTTTCTTT
TRBV27	TRBD1	-	TRBJ1-1	CASSRPQGLGRTEAFF	TGTGCCAGCAGTCGGCCACAGGGGCTGGGGAGAACTGAAGCTTTCTTT
TRBV24-1	TRBD1	-	TRBJ2-3	CATGTGGTDTQYF	TGTGCCACCGGGACAGGGGGTACAGATACGCAGTATTTT
TRBV28	-	-	TRBJ1-6	CASSDLRGSSYNSPLHF	TGTGCCAGCAGTGACCTAAGGGGAAGCTCCTATAATTCACCCCTCCACTTT
TRBV18	-	few	TRBJ1-1	CASSPGLPVGTEAFF	TGTGCCAGCTCACCAGGGCTCCCGGTTGGCACTGAAGCTTTCTTT
TRBV2	TRBD1	few	TRBJ1-6	CASSERQGNSPLHF	TGTGCCAGCAGTGAGCGACAGGGAAACTCACCCCTCCACTTT
TRBV2	-	-	TRBJ1-1	CASATRGGKTEAFF	TGTGCCAGCGCCACTAGGGGGGGGAAGACTGAAGCTTTCTTT
TRBV2	-	-	TRBJ1-1	CASSGIRGTEAFF	TGTGCCAGCAGTGGTATCCGGGGCACTGAAGCTTTCTTT
TRBV19	-	-	TRBJ2-5	CASSIGKQSAQETQYF	TGTGCCAGTAGTATAGGAAAACAGTCCGCCCAAGAGACCCAGTACTTC
TRBV28	TRBD1	once	TRBJ2-7	CASSATGTGDGAQYF	TGTGCCAGCAGTGCCACCGGGACAGGGGACGGGGCGCAGTACTTC
TRBV19	TRBD1	-	TRBJ1-5	CASSTGQGGQPQHF	TGTGCCAGTAGTACCGGACAGGGTGGCCAGCCCCAGCATTTT
TRBV3-1/TRBV3-2	-	-	TRBJ1-4	CASSQMQTVATNEKLFF	TGTGCCAGCAGCCAAATGCAGACAGTAGCAACTAATGAAAAACTGTTTTTT
TRBV18	TRBD1	-	TRBJ2-7	CASSPGQVGTYEQYF	TGTGCCAGCTCCCCCGGACAGGTGGGAACCTACGAGCAGTACTTC
TRBV10-3	TRBD1	-	TRBJ1-2	CAISEGGTGNYGYTF	TGTGCCATCAGTGAAGGCGGGACAGGCAACTATGGCTACACCTTC
TRBV5-1	TRBD1	-	TRBJ1-2	CASSPSTGNYGYTF	TGCGCCAGCAGCCCCTCGACAGGGAACTATGGCTACACCTTC
TRBV6-6	TRBD1	-	TRBJ1-1	CASRGQRSDTEAFF	TGTGCCAGCAGGGGACAGAGAAGTGACACTGAAGCTTTCTTT
TRBV7-9	-	-	TRBJ1-1	CASSFEVTEAFF	TGTGCCAGCAGCTTTGAGGTTACTGAAGCTTTCTTT
TRBV4-2	TRBD1	-	TRBJ2-7	CASSPGTGGYEQYF	TGTGCCAGCAGCCCCGGGACAGGGGGGTACGAGCAGTACTTC
TRBV14	-	once	TRBJ2-5	CASSQRWELQETQYF	TGTGCCAGCAGCCAAAGGTGGGAGCTCCAAGAGACCCAGTACTTC
TRBV5-4	-	-	TRBJ1-2	CASSPGGTSTSIYGYTF	TGTGCCAGCAGCCCGGGCGGGACTTCCACAAGTATCTATGGCTACACCTTC
TRBV30	-	-	TRBJ1-1	CAWTDKGTEAFF	TGTGCCTGGACCGACAAAGGCACTGAAGCTTTCTTT
TRBV4-2	-	-	TRBJ1-1	CASSQDILGTEAFF	TGTGCCAGCAGCCAAGATATACTAGGGACAGAAGCTTTCTTT
TRBV30	-	-	TRBJ1-2	CAWSTGSRLESVYGYTF	TGTGCCTGGAGCACGGGTTCCCGACTGGAATCCGTTTATGGCTACACCTTC
TRBV2	-	-	TRBJ1-2	CASTLTQGSGYTF	TGTGCCAGCACCTTGACCCAGGGCTCTGGCTACACCTTC
TRBV7-2	TRBD2	-	TRBJ2-1	CASSPTTSGVNEQFF	TGTGCCAGCAGCCCCACGACTAGCGGGGTCAATGAGCAGTTCTTC
TRBV5-1	TRBD1	-	TRBJ2-3	CASSPPQTGGDTQYF	TGCGCCAGCAGCCCGCCTCAGACAGGGGGAGATACGCAGTATTTT
TRBV18	-	-	TRBJ1-3	CASSPSIRAGNTIYF	TGTGCCAGCTCACCAAGCATCAGGGCTGGAAACACCATATATTTT
TRBV14	-	few	TRBJ1-5	CASSQKGQHNQPQHF	TGTGCCAGCAGCCAAAAGGGGCAGCACAATCAGCCCCAGCATTTT
TRBV18	-	-	TRBJ2-6	CASSPPGGGGANVLTF	TGTGCCAGCTCACCACCTGGGGGCGGTGGGGCCAACGTCCTGACTTTC
TRBV11-3	TRBD1	-	TRBJ2-1	CASSSDRDTNNEQFF	TGTGCCAGCAGCTCAGACAGGGACACAAACAATGAGCAGTTCTTC
TRBV19	TRBD1	-	TRBJ2-7	CASYRRGRDDYEQYF	TGTGCCAGTTACAGAAGGGGGCGCGATGACTACGAGCAGTACTTC
TRBV11-1	-	-	TRBJ2-1	CASSFMSSPLLNEQFF	TGTGCCAGCAGCTTTATGTCTAGCCCCCTTTTAAATGAGCAGTTCTTC
TRBV6-6	TRBD1	once	TRBJ1-1	CASLRTGAGSGEAFF	TGTGCCAGCCTTAGGACAGGGGCCGGTTCGGGTGAAGCTTTCTTT
TRBV6-6	-	few	TRBJ1-6	CASSYREGDSPLHF	TGTGCCAGCAGCTACAGGGAGGGGGATTCACCCCTCCACTTT